Reported below is one TCR beta chain. Sequenced by immunoSEQ multiplex PCR; TCRdb stores in-frame clones only, minus some. Of around 130,000 clones in the sample, less than 90% were seen once. The data were obtained in a study of cytotoxic CD8 clonotypes in ibrutinib-treated CLL. The CDR3 consists of 14 residues. V dropped 2 bases and J dropped 9 bases, with 12 bases sitting between them. CDR1 is SGHNT, CDR2 YYREEE, per germline (reference sequence). The genes are TRBV5-4 and TRBJ1-6, with a possible D match to TRBD1 (5 bases). The specimen was PBMCs, collected after 24 months of ibrutinib treatment. The receptor's source is a human donor with chronic lymphocytic leukemia. The CDR3 spells CASSFRDSPSPLHF. CDR3 coding DNA: TGTGCCAGCAGCTTCCGGGACTCCCCTTCACCCCTCCACTTT.